This T cell receptor (beta chain) was found in a study of a mutant IDH1 vaccine in newly diagnosed glioma. Profiling relied on immunoSEQ multiplex PCR, and the TCRdb table lists in-frame clones only, not all of them. The sample consists of roughly 42,000 clones, approximately 85% of them appearing once. This sample's time point: week 5, during vaccination. Topical imiquimod was applied with each vaccine dose, which held 300 ug of mutant IDH1 20-mer peptide. V gave up 4 bases and J gave up 0 bases, with 14 bases separating them. Looked up from germline, CDR1 is SGDLS and CDR2 is YYNGEE. The CDR3 spans 15 residues. This clone was seen only once. Its target is not known.

The clonotype was recovered from a man aged 35-49 years with glioma. The chain employs TRBV9 and TRBJ2-7, with a possible D match to TRBD2 (7 bases). The sample in question was PBMCs, obtained from a glioma patient whose treatment included an IDH1 peptide vaccine. CDR3 amino acids: CASSSEGDYSYEQYF. As DNA, the CDR3 is TGTGCCAGCAGCTCCGAGGGGGACTACTCCTACGAGCAGTACTTC.